This T cell receptor beta chain originates from a study of shared clonotypes between healthy human individuals. The overall study: A couple of women and a few men aged 18 to 49 served as donors.

V lost 0 bases to trimming and J lost 7 bases, with 23 bases between them. The CDR3 loop spans 17 amino acids. Germline CDR1 and CDR2: SGHRS and YFSETQ. Every subset's genomic DNA went evenly onto several immunoSEQ plates. As processed by the authors: ImmunoSEQ output held junction-only sequences without quality scores, so filtering differed. Clones were read by immunoSEQ multiplex PCR, and TCRdb kept only the in-frame ones, dropping some. V, J and clone size are those of that table, while D and trimming were read from the DNA. Of 400,000 to 600,000 clones detected, roughly 83% appear once; the ten largest clones hold roughly 13%.

This receptor was taken from a woman in her thirties or forties in good health. Some clones in this sample may be carry-over from other donors' samples. The material sequenced was PBMCs. The rearrangement joins TRBV5-1 to TRBJ2-7; no clear D gene. The CDR3 DNA reads as TGCGCCAGCAGCTTGGGCATGAGGCGGACGGGCGGCCTGGAGCAGTACTTC. Translated: CASSLGMRRTGGLEQYF.